This T cell receptor beta chain was captured in a study of cytomegalovirus exposure and HLA in healthy donors. Turning to the study itself: The 120 validation repertoires, a later analysis reported, used the same platform as the 666 first-cohort repertoires. Study results and caveats: A few chains tied to CMV proved CMV antigen-specific in vitro.

Donors came from a validation cohort of about 110 subjects, distinct from the first 666-subject cohort. Turning to this clone: Its specificity is not known.

V shed 2 bases, J shed 5 bases, and the junction held 5 bases outside the gene matches. The V gene's germline CDR1 is MNHNY and CDR2 SVGAGI (reference sequence). This CDR3 comprises 14 residues. Assay used: immunoSEQ multiplex PCR; TCRdb lists only in-frame clones, some missing. Among approximately 170,000 clones listed, about 90% were seen once. The chain has TRBV6-6 and TRBJ1-1; 7 bases match TRBD1. The source of this sequence is a woman aged 18-30 years in good health and CMV-seropositive. The sample taken for sequencing was PBMCs. The DNA for the CDR3 is TGTGCCAGCAGTTACAAGGGGGCATGGACTGAAGCTTTCTTT. It specifies CASSYKGAWTEAFF.